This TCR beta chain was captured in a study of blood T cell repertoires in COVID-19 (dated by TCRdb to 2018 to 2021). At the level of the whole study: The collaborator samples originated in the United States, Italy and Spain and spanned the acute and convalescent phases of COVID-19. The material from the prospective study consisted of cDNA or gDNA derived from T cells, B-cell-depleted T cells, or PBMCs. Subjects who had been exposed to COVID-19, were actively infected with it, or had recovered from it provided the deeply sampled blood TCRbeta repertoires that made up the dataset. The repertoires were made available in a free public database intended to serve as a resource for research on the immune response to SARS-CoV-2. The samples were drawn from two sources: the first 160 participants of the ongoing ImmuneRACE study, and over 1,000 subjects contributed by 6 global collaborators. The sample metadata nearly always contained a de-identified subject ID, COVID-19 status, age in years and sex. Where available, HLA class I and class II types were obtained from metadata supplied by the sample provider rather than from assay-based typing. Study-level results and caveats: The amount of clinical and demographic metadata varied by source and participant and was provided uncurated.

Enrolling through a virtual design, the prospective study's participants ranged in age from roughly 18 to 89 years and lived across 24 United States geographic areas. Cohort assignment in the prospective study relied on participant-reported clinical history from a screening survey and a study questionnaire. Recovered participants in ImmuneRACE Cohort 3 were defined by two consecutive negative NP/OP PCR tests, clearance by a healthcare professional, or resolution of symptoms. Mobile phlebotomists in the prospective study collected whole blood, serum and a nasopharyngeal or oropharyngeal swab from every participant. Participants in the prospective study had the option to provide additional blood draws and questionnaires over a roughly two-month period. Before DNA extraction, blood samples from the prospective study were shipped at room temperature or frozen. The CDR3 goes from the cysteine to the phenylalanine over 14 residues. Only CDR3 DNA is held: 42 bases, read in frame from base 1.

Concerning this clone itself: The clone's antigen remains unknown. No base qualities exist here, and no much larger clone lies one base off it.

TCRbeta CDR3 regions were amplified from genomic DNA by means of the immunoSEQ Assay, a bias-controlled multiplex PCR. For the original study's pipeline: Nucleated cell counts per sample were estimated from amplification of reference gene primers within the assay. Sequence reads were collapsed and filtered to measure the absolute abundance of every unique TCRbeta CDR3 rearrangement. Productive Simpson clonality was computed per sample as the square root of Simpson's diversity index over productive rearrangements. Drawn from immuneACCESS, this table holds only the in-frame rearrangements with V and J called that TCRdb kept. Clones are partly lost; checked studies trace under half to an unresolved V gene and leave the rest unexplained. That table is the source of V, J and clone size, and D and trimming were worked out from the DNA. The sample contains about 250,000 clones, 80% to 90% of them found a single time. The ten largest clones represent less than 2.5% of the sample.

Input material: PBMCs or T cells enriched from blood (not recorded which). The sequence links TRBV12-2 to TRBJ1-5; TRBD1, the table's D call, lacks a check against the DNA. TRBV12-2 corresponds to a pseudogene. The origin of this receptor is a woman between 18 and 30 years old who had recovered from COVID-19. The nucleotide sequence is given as TGTGCAAGTCGTGAAGGGAAGGGGAATCAGCCCCAGCATTTT. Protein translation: CASREGKGNQPQHF.